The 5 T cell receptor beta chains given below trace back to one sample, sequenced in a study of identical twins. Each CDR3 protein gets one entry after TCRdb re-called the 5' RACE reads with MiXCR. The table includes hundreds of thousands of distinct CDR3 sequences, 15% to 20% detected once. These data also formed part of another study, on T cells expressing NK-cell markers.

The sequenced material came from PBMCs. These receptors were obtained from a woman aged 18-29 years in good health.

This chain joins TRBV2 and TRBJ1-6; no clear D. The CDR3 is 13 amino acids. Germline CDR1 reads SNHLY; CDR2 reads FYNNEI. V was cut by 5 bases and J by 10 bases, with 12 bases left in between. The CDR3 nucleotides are TGTGCCAGCAGTCTGGCCGCCTCGTCACCCCTCCACTTT. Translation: CASSLAASSPLHF.

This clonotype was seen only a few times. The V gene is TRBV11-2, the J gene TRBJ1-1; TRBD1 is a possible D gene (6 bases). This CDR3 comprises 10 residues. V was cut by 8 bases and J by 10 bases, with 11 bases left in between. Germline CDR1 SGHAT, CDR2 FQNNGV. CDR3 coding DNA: TGTGCCAGCGAGGACAGAGGAGCTTTCTTT. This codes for CASEDRGAFF.

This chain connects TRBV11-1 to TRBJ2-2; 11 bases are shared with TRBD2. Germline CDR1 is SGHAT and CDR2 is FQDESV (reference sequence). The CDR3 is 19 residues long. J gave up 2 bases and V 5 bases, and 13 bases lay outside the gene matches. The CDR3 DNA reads TGTGCCAGCAGCCATTCCCCCCGTCTAGCGGGGGGTAACACCGGGGAGCTGTTTTTT. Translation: CASSHSPRLAGGNTGELFF.

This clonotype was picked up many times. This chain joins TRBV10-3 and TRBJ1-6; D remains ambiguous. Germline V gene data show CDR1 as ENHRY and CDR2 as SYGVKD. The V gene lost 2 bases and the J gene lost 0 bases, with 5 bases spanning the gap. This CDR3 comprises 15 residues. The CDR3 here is CAISEEISYNSPLHF. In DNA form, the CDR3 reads TGTGCCATCAGTGAGGAGATCTCCTATAATTCACCCCTCCACTTT.

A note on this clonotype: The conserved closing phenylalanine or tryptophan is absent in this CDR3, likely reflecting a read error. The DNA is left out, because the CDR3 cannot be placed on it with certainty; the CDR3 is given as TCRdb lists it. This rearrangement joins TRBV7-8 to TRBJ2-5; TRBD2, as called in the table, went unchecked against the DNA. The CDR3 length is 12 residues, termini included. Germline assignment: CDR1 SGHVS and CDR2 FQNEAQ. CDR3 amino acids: CASSAIGGRATI.